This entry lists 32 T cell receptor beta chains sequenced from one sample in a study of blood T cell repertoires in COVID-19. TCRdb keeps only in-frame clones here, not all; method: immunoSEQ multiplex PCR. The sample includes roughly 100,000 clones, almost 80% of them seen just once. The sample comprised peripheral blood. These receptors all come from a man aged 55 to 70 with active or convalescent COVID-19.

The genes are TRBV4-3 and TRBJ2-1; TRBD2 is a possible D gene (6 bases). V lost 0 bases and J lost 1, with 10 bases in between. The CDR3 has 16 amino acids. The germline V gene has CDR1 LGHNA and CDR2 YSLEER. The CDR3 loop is CASSQDGGVSYNEQFF. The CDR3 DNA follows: TGCGCCAGCAGCCAAGATGGCGGGGTGTCCTACAATGAGCAGTTCTTC.

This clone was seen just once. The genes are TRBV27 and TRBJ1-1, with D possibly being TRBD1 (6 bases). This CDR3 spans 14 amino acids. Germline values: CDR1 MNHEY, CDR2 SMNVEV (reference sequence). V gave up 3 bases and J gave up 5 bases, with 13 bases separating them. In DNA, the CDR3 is TGTGCCAGCAGTTTTATTCGGGGGGCGACTGAAGCTTTCTTT. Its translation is CASSFIRGATEAFF.

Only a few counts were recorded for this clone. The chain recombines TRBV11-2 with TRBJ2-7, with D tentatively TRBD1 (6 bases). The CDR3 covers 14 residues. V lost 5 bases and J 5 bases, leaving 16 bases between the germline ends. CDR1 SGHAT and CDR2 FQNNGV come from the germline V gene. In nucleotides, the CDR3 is TGTGCCAGCAGCCAAACAGGGCATTGGGACGAGCAGTACTTC. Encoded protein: CASSQTGHWDEQYF.

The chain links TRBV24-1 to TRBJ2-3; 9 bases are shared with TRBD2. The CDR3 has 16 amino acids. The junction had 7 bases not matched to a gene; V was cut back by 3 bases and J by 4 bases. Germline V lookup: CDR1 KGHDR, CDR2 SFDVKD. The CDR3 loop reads CATSDAAGGGADTQYF. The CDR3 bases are TGTGCCACCAGTGATGCGGCGGGAGGGGGCGCAGATACGCAGTATTTT.

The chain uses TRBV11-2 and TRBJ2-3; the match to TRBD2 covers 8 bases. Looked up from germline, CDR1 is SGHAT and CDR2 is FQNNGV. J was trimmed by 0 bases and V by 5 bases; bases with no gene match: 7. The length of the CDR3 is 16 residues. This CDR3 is CASSPLAGISTDTQYF. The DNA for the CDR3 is TGTGCCAGCAGCCCTCTAGCGGGTATTAGCACAGATACGCAGTATTTT.

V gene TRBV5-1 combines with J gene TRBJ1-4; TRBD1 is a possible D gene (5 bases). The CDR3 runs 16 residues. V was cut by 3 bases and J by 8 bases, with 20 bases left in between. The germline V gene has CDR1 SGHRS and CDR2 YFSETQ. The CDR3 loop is CASSSGGAPVREKLFF. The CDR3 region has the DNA TGCGCCAGCAGCTCGGGAGGGGCCCCGGTAAGAGAAAAACTGTTTTTT.

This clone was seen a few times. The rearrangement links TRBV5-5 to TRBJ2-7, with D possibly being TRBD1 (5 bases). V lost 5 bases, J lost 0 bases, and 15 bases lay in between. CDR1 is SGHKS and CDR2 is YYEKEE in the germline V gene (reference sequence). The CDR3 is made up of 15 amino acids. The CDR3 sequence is CASSRDRPLSYEQYF. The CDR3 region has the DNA TGTGCCAGCAGTCGAGACAGACCCCTCTCCTACGAGCAGTACTTC.

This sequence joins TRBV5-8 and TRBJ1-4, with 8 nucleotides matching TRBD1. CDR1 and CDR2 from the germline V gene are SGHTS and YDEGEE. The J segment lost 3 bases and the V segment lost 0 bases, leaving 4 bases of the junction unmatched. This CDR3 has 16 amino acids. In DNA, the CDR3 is TGTGCCAGCAGCTTGGGACAGGGGATCGCTAATGAAAAACTGTTTTTT. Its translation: CASSLGQGIANEKLFF. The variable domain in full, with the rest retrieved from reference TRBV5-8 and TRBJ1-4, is EAGVTQSPTHLIKTRGQQATLRCSPISGHTSVYWYQQALGLGLQFLLWYDEGEERNRGNFPPRFSGRQFPNYSSELNVNALELEDSALYLCASSLGQGIANEKLFFGSGTQLSVL.

CDR3 bases: TGTGCCAGCAGGGTTGAAGGGCGAAGGGGTGGCTACACCTTC. It specifies CASRVEGRRGGYTF. The rearrangement uses TRBV2 and TRBJ1-2; TRBD1 is a possible D gene (5 bases). V was pared by 6 bases and J by 7 bases, with 18 bases between. From germline, CDR1 is SNHLY and CDR2 FYNNEI. CDR3 size: 14 residues. Drawing the rest from reference TRBV2 and TRBJ1-2, the complete variable domain is EPEVTQTPSHQVTQMGQEVILRCVPISNHLYFYWYRQILGQKVEFLVSFYNNEISEKSEIFDDQFSVERPDGSNFTLKIRSTKLEDSAMYFCASRVEGRRGGYTFGSGTRLTVV.

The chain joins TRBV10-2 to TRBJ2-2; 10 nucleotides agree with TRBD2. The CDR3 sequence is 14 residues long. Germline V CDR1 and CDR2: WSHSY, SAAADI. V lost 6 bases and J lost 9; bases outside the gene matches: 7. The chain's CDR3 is CASRRSGGHWELFF. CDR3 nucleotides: TGCGCCAGCAGACGTAGCGGGGGGCACTGGGAGCTGTTTTTT.

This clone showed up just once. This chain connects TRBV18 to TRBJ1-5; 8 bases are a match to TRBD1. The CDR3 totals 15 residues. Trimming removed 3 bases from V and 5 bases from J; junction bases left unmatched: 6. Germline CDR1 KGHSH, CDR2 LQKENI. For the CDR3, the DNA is TGTGCCAGCTCACCGGCCACAGGGGGGGATCAGCCCCAGCATTTT. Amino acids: CASSPATGGDQPQHF. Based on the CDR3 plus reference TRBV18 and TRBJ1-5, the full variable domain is NAGVMQNPRHLVRRRGQEARLRCSPMKGHSHVYWYRQLPEEGLKFMVYLQKENIIDESGMPKERFSAEFPKEGPSILRIQQVVRGDSAAYFCASSPATGGDQPQHFGDGTRLSIL.

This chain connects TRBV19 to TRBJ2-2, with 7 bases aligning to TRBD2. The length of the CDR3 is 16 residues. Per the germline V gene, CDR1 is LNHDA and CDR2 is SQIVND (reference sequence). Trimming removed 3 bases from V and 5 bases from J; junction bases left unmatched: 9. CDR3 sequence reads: CASSIVGEGRTGELFF. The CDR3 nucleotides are TGTGCCAGTAGTATCGTAGGGGAGGGGAGGACCGGGGAGCTGTTTTTT.

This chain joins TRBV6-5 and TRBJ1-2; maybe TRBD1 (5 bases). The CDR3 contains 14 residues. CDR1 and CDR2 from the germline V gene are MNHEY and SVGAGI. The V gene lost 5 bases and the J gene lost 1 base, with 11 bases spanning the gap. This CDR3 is CASSPTRGNYGYTF. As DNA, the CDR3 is TGTGCCAGCAGTCCTACAAGGGGTAACTATGGCTACACCTTC.

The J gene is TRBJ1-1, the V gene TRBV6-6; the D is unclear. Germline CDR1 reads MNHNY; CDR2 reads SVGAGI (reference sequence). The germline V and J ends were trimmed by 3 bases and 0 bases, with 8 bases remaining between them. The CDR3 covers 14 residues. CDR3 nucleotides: TGTGCCAGCAGTTATAGGGAGTTGAACACTGAAGCTTTCTTT. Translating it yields CASSYRELNTEAFF.

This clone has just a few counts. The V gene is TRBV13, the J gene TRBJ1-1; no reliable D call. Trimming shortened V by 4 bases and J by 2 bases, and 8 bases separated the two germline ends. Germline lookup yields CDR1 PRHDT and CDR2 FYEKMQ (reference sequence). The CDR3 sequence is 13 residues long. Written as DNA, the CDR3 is TGTGCCAGCAGCTCCCCCGGTAACACTGAAGCTTTCTTT. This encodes CASSSPGNTEAFF. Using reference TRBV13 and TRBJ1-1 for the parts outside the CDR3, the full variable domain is AAGVIQSPRHLIKEKRETATLKCYPIPRHDTVYWYQQGPGQDPQFLISFYEKMQSDKGSIPDRFSAQQFSDYHSELNMSSLELGDSALYFCASSSPGNTEAFFGQGTRLTVV.

CDR3 protein: CASSYSEGTYNYGYTF. As DNA, the CDR3 is TGTGCCAGCAGTTACTCGGAGGGGACCTATAACTATGGCTACACCTTC. The chain couples TRBV6-5 to TRBJ1-2, with D tentatively TRBD1 (5 bases). Between the trimmed V and J ends, which lost 0 bases and 1 base, there was a span of 12 bases. Germline V gives CDR1 MNHEY, CDR2 SVGAGI. The CDR3 sequence is 16 residues long.

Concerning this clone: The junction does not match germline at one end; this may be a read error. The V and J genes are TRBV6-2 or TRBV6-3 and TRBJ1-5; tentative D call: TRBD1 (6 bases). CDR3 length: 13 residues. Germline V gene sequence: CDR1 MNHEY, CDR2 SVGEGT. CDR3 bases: TGTGCCAGCAGTTCGCATTTACAGGGCCGTAGCAGTTTT. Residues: CASSSHLQGRSSF.

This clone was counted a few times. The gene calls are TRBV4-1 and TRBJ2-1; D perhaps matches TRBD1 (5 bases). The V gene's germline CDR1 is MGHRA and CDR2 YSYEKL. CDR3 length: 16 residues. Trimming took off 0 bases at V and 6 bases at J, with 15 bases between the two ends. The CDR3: CASSQDVQVPFNEQFF. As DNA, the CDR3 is TGCGCCAGCAGCCAAGATGTACAGGTTCCCTTCAATGAGCAGTTCTTC.

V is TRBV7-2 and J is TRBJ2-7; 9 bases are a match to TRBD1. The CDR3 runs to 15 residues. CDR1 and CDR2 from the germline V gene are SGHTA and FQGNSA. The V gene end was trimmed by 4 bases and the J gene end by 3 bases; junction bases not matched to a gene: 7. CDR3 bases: TGTGCCAGCAGCTCGCCCTGGGGACAGGGCTACGAGCAGTACTTC. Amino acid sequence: CASSSPWGQGYEQYF.

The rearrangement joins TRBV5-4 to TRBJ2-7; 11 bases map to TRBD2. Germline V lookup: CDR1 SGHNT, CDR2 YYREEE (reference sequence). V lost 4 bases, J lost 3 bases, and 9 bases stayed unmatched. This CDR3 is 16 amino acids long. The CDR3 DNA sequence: TGTGCCAGCAGCGGCCTACTAGCGGGAGAGGGCTACGAGCAGTACTTC. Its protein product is CASSGLLAGEGYEQYF.

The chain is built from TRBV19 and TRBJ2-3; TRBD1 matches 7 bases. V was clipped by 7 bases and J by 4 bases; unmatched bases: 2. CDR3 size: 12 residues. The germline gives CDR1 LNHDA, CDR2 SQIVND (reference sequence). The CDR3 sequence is CASTDRPDTQYF. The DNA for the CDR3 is TGTGCCAGTACGGACAGGCCAGATACGCAGTATTTT.

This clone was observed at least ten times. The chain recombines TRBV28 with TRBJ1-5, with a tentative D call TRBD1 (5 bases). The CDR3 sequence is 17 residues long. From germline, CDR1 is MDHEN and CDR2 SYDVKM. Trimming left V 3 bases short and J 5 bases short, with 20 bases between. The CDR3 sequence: CASSFSRQSLSDQPQHF. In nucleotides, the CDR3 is TGTGCCAGCAGTTTCTCCAGACAGTCCCTATCGGATCAGCCCCAGCATTTT.

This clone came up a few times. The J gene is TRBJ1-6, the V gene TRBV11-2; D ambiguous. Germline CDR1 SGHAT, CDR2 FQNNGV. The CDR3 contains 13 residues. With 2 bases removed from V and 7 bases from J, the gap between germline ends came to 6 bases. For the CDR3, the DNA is TGTGCCAGCAGCTTATCGGGGAATTCACCCCTCCACTTT. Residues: CASSLSGNSPLHF.

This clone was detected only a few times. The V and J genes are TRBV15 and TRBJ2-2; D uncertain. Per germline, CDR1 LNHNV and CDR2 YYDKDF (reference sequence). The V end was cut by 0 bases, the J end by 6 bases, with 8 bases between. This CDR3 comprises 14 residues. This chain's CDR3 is CATSRDPRPGELFF. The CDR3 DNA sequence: TGTGCCACCAGCAGAGATCCTAGGCCCGGGGAGCTGTTTTTT.

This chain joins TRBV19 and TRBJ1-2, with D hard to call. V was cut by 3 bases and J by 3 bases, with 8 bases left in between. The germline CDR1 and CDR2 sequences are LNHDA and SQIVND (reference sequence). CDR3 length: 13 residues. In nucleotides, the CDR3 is TGTGCCAGTAGTATGCGAGTCGACTATGGCTACACCTTC. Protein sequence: CASSMRVDYGYTF.

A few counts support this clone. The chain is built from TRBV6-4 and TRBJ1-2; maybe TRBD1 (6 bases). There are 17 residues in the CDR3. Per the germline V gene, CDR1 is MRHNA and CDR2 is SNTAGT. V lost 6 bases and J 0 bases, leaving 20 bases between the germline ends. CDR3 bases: TGTGCCAGCAGCTCCTTGGAGGTCAGGGGACCTAACTATGGCTACACCTTC. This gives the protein CASSSLEVRGPNYGYTF.

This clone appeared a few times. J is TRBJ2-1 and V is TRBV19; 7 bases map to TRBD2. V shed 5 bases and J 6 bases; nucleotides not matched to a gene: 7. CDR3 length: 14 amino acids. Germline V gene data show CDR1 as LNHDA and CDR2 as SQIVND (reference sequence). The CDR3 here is CASSFGLGINEQFF. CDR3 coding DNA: TGTGCCAGTAGTTTCGGACTAGGGATCAATGAGCAGTTCTTC.

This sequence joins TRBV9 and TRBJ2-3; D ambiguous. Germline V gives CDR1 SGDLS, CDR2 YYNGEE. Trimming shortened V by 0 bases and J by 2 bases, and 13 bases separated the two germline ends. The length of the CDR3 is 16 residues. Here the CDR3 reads CASSVGRVRNTDTQYF. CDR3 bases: TGTGCCAGCAGCGTAGGTCGAGTGAGGAACACAGATACGCAGTATTTT.

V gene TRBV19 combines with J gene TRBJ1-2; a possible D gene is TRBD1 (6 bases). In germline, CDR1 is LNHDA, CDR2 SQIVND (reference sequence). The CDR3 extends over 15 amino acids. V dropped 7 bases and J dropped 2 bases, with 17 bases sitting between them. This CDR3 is CASKLSGQMNYGYTF. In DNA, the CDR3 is TGTGCCAGTAAATTATCAGGACAGATGAACTATGGCTACACCTTC.

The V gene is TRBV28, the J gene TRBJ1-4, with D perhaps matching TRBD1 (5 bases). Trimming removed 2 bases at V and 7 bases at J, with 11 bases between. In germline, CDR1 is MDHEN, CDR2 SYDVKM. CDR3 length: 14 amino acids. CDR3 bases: TGTGCCAGCAGTTTAAAGGGCGGGGGTGAAAAACTGTTTTTT. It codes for CASSLKGGGEKLFF.

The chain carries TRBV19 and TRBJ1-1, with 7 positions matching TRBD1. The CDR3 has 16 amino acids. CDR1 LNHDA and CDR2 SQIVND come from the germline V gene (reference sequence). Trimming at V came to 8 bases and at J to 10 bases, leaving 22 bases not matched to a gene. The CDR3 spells CASPLPGQRTKGAAFF. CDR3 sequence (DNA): TGTGCCAGTCCCCTCCCGGGACAGAGGACAAAGGGCGCAGCTTTCTTT.

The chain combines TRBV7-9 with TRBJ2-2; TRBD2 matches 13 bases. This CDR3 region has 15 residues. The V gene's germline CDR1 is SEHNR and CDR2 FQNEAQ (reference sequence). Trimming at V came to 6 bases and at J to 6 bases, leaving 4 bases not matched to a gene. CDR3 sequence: CASRLAGGPSGELFF. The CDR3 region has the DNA TGTGCCAGCAGACTAGCGGGAGGGCCCTCCGGGGAGCTGTTTTTT.